The clone carrying this T cell receptor (beta chain) was counted only a few times. A much larger clone is a single base away; this may be a read error. The source of the sample is a study of regulatory T cells in long-lasting Graves disease. Germline V gene data show CDR1 as SEHNR and CDR2 as FQNEAQ (reference sequence). This CDR3 is built from 13 residues. Time point given: newly diagnosed GD, antithyroid drugs for less than 3 months. PBMC RNA served as the TCR library source. CDR3-region Arm-PCR and iRepertoire HTBI primers produced the TCR beta libraries. TCRdb processed the multiplex PCR reads anew with MiXCR; each CDR3 protein has one entry. Of about 220,000 distinct CDR3 sequences listed, about 19% are singletons. This sample also appeared in a second study, on T cells in Graves' hyperthyroidism and ophthalmopathy. As that report states: The diagnostic basis comprised clinical symptoms, serum thyroxine and TRAb, thyroid ultrasound and orbital computed tomography. The model made its ophthalmopathy prediction, and onset followed a median roughly 6.5 months later.

Source: peripheral blood mononuclear cells (PBMCs), taken at new diagnosis, from a patient treated with antithyroid drugs. The receptor's source is a woman aged 25 to 45 with Graves disease. The chain combines TRBV7-9 with TRBJ1-2; D possibly corresponds to TRBD1 (6 bases). For the CDR3, the DNA is TGTGCCAGCAGCCCAATGGGGGGCTATGGCTACATCTTC. Residues: CASSPMGGYGYIF.